This entry is about one TCR beta chain. Its antigen remains unknown. Germline loops: CDR1 SEHNR, CDR2 FQNEAQ (reference sequence). This CDR3 comprises 12 residues. With 7 bases clipped from V and 13 bases from J, the junction kept 9 bases outside the gene matches. The data originate from a study of post-analysis software for immune sequencing data. Study details: Secondary progressive, relapsing-remitting and progressive-relapsing multiple sclerosis were among the included disease courses.

Presence of unique molecular identifiers characterized the TCR beta cDNA libraries. TCRdb itself ran the PCR reads through MiXCR, one entry per CDR3 protein. The table includes roughly 870,000 distinct CDR3 sequences, approximately 53% detected once. Overall study findings and caveats: Multiple sclerosis patients showed significantly lower normalized Chao1 diversity than controls did. When patients were compared with controls, about five TRBV segments were more frequent, TRBV5-6, TRBV5-1 and TRBV20-1 among them.

This receptor was obtained from a girl under 18 with multiple sclerosis. The chain couples TRBV7-9 to TRBJ2-1; 8 nucleotides match TRBD2. Sample: blood. The DNA of the CDR3 is TGTGCCAGCACCCGAGCGGGAGAGCTCCAGTTCTTC. Protein sequence: CASTRAGELQFF.